Sequencing of this T cell receptor beta chain was carried out in a study of cytomegalovirus exposure and HLA in healthy donors. Regarding the study as a whole: A few CMV-associated chains were confirmed in vitro to be specific for CMV antigens. The study recorded 164 TCR beta chains that were cytomegalovirus-associated. Subsequent analysis found a tendency for first-cohort TCR clusters to co-occur within the 95 to 150 validation repertoires.

The CDR3 length is 14 residues. The V gene's germline CDR1 is SGDLS and CDR2 YYNGEE. Trimming stripped 3 bases from V and 4 bases from J, with 10 bases between. TCRdb's table, derived via immunoSEQ multiplex PCR, lists solely in-frame clones and lacks some. The profile shows over 250,000 clones, about 90% of them singletons. Comments on this clone: Its antigen is unknown.

The specimen was PBMCs. The sequence derives from a woman between 25 and 40 years old in good health and CMV-seropositive. The V call is TRBV9, the J call TRBJ2-2; possibly TRBD1 for D (6 bases). The CDR3 region has the DNA TGTGCCAGCAGCGAGACAGGATCCACCGGGGAGCTGTTTTTT. Translating gives CASSETGSTGELFF.